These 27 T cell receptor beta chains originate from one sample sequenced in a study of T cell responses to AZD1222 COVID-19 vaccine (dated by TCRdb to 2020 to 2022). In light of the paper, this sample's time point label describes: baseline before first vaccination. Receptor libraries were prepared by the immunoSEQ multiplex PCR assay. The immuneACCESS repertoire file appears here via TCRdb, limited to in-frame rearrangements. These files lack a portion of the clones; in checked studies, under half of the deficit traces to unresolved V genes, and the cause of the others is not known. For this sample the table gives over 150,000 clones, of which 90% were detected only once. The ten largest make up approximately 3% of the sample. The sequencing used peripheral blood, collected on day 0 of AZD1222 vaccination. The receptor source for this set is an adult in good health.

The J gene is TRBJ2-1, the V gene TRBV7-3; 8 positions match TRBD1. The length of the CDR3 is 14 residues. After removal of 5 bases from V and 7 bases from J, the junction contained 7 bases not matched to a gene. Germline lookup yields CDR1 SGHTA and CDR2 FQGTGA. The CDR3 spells CASSTTTGGNEQFF. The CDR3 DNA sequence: TGTGCCAGCAGCACTACTACAGGGGGAAATGAGCAGTTCTTC.

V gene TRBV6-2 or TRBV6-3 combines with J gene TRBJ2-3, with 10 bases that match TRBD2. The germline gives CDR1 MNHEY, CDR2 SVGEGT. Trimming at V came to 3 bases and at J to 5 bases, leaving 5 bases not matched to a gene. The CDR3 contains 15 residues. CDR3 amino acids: CASSYSGGQVDTQYF. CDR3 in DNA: TGTGCCAGCAGTTATAGCGGGGGGCAGGTAGATACGCAGTATTTT.

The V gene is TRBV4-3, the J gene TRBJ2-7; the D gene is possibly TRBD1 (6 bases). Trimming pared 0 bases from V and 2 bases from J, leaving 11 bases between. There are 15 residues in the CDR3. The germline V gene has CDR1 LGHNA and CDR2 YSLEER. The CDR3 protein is CASSQDTGITYEQYF. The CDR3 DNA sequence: TGCGCCAGCAGCCAAGATACAGGGATTACCTACGAGCAGTACTTC.

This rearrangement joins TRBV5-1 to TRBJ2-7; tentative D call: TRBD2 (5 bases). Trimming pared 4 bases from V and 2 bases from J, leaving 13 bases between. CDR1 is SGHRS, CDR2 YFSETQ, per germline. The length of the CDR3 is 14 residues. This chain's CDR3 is CASSPGLGPYEQYF. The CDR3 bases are TGCGCCAGCAGCCCTGGACTTGGGCCCTACGAGCAGTACTTC.

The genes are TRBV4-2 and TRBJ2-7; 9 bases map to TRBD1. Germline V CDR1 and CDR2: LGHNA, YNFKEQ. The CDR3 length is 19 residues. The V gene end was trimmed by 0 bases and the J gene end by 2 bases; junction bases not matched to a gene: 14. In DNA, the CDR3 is TGTGCCAGCAGCCAAGATCCTACCCACCGGGACAGGGTCCCCTACGAGCAGTACTTC. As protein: CASSQDPTHRDRVPYEQYF.

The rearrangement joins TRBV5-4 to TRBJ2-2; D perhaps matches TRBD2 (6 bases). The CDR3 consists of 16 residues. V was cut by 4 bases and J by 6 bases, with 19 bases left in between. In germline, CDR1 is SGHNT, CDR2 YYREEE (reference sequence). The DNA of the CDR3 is TGTGCCAGCAGCCCGGGCGGGGCGAATGGTCCCGGGGAGCTGTTTTTT. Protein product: CASSPGGANGPGELFF.

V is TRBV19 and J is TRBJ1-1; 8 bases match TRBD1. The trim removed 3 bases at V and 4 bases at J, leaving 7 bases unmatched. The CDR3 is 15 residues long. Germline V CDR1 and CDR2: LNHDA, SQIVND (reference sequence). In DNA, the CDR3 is TGTGCCAGTAGTATCGGGCAGGGGGCTTCCACTGAAGCTTTCTTT. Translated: CASSIGQGASTEAFF.

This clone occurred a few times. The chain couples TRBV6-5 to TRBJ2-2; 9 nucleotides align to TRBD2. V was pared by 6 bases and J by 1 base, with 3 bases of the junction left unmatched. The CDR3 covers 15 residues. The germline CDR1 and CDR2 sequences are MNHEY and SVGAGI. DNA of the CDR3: TGTGCCAGCAGGGTTAGCGGGGGGAACACCGGGGAGCTGTTTTTT. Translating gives CASRVSGGNTGELFF.

The CDR3 coding sequence is TGTGCCAGCAGGCCAACAGGGTCGGCTCTTGGCTACACCTTC. Translating gives CASRPTGSALGYTF. The chain couples TRBV7-2 to TRBJ1-2; TRBD1 is a possible D gene (6 bases). The V end lost 6 bases, the J end lost 7 bases, and 18 bases lay between the germline ends. The CDR3 sequence is 14 residues long. Germline CDR1 is SGHTA and CDR2 is FQGNSA.

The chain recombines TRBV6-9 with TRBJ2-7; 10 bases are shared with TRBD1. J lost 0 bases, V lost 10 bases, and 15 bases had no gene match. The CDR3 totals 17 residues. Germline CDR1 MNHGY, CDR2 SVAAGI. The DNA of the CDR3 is TGTGCCACCGGGGGGGGACAGGGGTCGTCGAGCTCCTACGAGCAGTACTTC. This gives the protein CATGGGQGSSSSYEQYF.

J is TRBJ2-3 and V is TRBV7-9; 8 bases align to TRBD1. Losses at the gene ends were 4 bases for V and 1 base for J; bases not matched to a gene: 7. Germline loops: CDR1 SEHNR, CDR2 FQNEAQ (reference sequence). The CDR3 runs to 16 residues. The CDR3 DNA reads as TGTGCCAGCAGCTCCCGCCTGGACAGGGGCACAGATACGCAGTATTTT. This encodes CASSSRLDRGTDTQYF.

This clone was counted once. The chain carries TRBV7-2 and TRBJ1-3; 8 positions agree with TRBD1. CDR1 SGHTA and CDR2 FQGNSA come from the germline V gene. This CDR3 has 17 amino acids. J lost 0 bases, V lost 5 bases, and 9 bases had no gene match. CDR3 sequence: CASSARQGTLSGNTIYF. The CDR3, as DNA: TGTGCCAGCAGCGCCCGACAGGGGACCCTCTCTGGAAACACCATATATTTT.

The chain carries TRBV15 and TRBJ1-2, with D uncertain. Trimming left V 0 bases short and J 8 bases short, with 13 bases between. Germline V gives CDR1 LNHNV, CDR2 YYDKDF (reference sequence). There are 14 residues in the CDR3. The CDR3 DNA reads TGTGCCACCAGCAGAGAAAGAGGGAGTGGAGGCTACACCTTC. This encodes CATSRERGSGGYTF.

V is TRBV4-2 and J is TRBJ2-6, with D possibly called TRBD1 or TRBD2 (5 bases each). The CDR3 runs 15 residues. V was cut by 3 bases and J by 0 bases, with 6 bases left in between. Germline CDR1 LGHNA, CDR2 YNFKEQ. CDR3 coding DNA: TGTGCCAGCAGCCAGGGGGACTCTGGGGCCAACGTCCTGACTTTC. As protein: CASSQGDSGANVLTF.

The CDR3 spells CASSQAVHSGVQETQYF. CDR3 DNA: TGTGCCAGCAGCCAAGCAGTTCACTCCGGGGTCCAAGAGACCCAGTACTTC. This chain connects TRBV3-1 (or the pseudogene TRBV3-2) to TRBJ2-5; tentatively, D is TRBD2 (5 bases). This CDR3 spans 17 amino acids. Germline V CDR1 and CDR2: LGHDT, YNNKEL (reference sequence). V lost 1 base and J lost 1, with 16 bases in between.

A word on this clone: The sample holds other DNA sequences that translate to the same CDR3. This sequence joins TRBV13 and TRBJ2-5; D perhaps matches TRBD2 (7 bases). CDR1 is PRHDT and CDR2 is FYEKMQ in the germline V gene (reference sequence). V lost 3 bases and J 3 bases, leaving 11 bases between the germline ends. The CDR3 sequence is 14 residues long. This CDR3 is CASSLRGGEETQYF. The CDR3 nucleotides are TGTGCCAGCAGCTTGCGCGGGGGCGAAGAGACCCAGTACTTC.

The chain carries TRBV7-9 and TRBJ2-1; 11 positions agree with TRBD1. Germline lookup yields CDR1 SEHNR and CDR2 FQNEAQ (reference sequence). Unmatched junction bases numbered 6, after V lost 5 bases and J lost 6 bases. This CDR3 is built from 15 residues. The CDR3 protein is CASSRGQGAANEQFF. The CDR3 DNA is TGTGCCAGCAGCCGCGGACAGGGGGCGGCCAATGAGCAGTTCTTC. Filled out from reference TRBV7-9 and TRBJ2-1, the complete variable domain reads DTGVSQNPRHKITKRGQNVTFRCDPISEHNRLYWYRQTLGQGPEFLTYFQNEAQLEKSRLLSDRFSAERPKGSFSTLEIQRTEQGDSAMYLCASSRGQGAANEQFFGPGTRLTVL.

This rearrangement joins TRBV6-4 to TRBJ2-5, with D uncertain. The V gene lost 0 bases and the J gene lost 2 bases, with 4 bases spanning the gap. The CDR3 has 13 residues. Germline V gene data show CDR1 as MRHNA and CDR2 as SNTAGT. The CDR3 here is CASSDSEQETQYF. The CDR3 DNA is TGTGCCAGCAGTGACTCGGAGCAAGAGACCCAGTACTTC.

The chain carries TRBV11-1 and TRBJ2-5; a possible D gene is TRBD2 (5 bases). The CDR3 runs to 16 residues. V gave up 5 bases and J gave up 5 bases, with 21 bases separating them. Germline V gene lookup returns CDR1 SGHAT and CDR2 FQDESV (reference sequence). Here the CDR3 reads CASSPRLSSSRETQYF. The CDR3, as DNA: TGTGCCAGCAGCCCCCGACTAAGTAGTTCCCGGGAGACCCAGTACTTC.

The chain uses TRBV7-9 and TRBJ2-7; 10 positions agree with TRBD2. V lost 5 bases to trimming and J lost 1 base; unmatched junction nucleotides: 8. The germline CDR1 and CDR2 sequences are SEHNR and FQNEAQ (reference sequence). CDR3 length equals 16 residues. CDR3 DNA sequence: TGTGCCAGCAGCGATTCTAGCGGGGGAGTTTCCTACGAGCAGTACTTC. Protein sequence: CASSDSSGGVSYEQYF.

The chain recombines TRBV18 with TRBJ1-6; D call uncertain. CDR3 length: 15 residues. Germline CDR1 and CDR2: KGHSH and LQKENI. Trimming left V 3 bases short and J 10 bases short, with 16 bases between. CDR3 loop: CASSPSNAVGSPLHF. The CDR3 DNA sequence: TGTGCCAGCTCACCTTCGAACGCAGTGGGGTCACCCCTCCACTTT.

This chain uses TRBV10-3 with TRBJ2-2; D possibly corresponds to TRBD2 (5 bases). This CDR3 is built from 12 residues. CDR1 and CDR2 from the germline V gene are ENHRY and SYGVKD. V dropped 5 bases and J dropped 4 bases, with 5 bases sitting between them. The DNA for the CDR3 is TGTGCCATCAGTAGCGGCACCGGGGAGCTGTTTTTT. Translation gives CAISSGTGELFF.

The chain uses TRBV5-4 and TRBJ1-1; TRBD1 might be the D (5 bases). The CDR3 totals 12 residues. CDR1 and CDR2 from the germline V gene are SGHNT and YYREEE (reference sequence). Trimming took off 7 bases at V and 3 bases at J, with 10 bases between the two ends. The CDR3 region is CASGGGYTEAFF. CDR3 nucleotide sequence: TGTGCCAGCGGTGGGGGATACACTGAAGCTTTCTTT.

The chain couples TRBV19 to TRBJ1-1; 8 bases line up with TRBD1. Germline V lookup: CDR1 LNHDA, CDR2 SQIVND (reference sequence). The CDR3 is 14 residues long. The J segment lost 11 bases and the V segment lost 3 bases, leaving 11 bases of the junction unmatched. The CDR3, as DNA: TGTGCCAGTAGTATTGGACAGGGTGGAATTAAGGCTTTCTTT. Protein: CASSIGQGGIKAFF.

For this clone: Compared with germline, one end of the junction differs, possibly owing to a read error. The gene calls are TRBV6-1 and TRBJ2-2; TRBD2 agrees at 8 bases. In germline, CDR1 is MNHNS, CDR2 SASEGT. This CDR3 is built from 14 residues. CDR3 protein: CASSKAGDTGELFF. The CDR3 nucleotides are TGTGCCAGCAGTAAAGCGGGGGACACCGGGGAGCTGTTTTTT.

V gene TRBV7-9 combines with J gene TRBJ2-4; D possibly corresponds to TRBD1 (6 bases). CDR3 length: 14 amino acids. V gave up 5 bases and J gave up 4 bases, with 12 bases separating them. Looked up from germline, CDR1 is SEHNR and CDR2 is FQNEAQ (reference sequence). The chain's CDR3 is CASSGGLVKNIQYF. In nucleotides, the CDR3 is TGTGCCAGCAGCGGGGGCCTGGTGAAAAACATTCAGTACTTC. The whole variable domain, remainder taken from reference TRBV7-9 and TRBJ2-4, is DTGVSQNPRHKITKRGQNVTFRCDPISEHNRLYWYRQTLGQGPEFLTYFQNEAQLEKSRLLSDRFSAERPKGSFSTLEIQRTEQGDSAMYLCASSGGLVKNIQYFGAGTRLSVL.

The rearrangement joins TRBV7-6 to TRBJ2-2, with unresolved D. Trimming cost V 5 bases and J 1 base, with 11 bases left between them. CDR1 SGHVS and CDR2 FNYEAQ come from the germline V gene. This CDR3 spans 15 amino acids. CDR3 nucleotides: TGTGCCAGCAGCGCTCAGCCAGGGAACACCGGGGAGCTGTTTTTT. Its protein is CASSAQPGNTGELFF.